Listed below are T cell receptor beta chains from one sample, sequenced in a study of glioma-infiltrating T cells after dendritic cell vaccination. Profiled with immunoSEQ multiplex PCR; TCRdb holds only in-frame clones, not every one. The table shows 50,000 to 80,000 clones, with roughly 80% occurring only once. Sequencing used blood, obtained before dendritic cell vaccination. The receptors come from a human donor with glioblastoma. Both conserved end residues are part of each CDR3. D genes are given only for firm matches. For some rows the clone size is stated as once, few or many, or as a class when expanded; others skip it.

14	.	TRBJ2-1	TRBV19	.	CASSSGPARNEQFF	TGTGCCAGTAGCAGCGGACCCGCCCGCAATGAGCAGTTCTTC
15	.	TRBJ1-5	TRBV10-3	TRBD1	CAATTGDGSNQPQHF	TGTGCCGCTACGACAGGGGATGGGAGCAATCAGCCCCAGCATTTT
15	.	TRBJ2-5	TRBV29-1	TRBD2	CSAPLGTSGQETQYF	TGCAGCGCCCCCCTTGGGACTAGCGGCCAAGAGACCCAGTACTTC
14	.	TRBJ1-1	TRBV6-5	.	CASSSRVANTEAFF	TGTGCCAGCAGTTCCAGGGTTGCGAACACTGAAGCTTTCTTT
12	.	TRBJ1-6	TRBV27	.	CASSLYNSPLHF	TGTGCCAGCAGTCTATATAATTCACCCCTCCACTTT
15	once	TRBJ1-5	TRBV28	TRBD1	CASSPTGGFNQPQHF	TGTGCCAGCAGCCCGACAGGGGGCTTCAATCAGCCCCAGCATTTT
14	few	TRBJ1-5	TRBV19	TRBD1	CASKGGRVDQPQHF	TGTGCCAGTAAAGGGGGCAGGGTTGATCAGCCCCAGCATTTT
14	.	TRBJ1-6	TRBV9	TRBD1	CASSWGQGTSPLHF	TGTGCCAGCAGCTGGGGACAGGGGACTTCACCCCTCCACTTT
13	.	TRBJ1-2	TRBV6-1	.	CASSDRGLYGYTF	TGTGCCAGCAGTGACCGCGGACTGTATGGCTACACCTTC
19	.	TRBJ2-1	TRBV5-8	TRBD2	CASRSMGLAGGWSYNEQFF	TGTGCCAGCCGTTCAATGGGACTAGCGGGGGGGTGGTCCTACAATGAGCAGTTCTTC
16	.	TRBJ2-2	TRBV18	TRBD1	CASSLQQGDGTGELFF	TGTGCCAGCTCACTTCAACAGGGGGACGGCACCGGGGAGCTGTTTTTT
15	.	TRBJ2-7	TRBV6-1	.	CASSEVRQVTYEQYF	TGTGCCAGCAGTGAAGTACGACAGGTAACCTACGAGCAGTACTTC
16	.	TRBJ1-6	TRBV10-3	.	CAISETSPRGNSPLHF	TGTGCCATCAGTGAGACTTCGCCCCGGGGTAATTCACCCCTCCACTTT
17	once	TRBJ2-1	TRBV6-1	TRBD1	CASSEGTGGIAYNEQFF	TGTGCCAGCAGTGAGGGTACAGGGGGAATAGCCTACAATGAGCAGTTCTTC
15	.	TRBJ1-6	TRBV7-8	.	CASSLGAGRNSPLHF	TGTGCCAGCAGCTTAGGTGCAGGGCGGAATTCACCCCTCCACTTT
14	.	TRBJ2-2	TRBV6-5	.	CASSYYAGTGELFF	TGTGCCAGCAGTTACTACGCCGGTACCGGGGAGCTGTTTTTT
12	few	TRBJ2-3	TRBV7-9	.	CASSLAEDTQYF	TGTGCCAGCAGCTTAGCCGAGGATACGCAGTATTTT
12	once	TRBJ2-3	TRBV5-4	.	CASSLGRDTQYF	TGTGCCAGCAGCTTGGGCAGAGATACGCAGTATTTT
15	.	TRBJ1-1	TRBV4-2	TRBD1	CASSSDREVNTEAFF	TGTGCCAGCAGCTCAGACAGGGAAGTGAACACTGAAGCTTTCTTT
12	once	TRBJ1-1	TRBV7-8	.	CASSSRQTEAFF	TGTGCCAGCAGCTCAAGACAGACTGAAGCTTTCTTT
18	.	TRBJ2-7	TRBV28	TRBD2	CASSLKAWTSLNSYEQYF	TGTGCCAGCAGTTTAAAGGCCTGGACTAGCCTAAACTCCTACGAGCAGTACTTC
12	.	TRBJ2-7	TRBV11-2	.	CASSSGSYEQYF	TGTGCCAGCAGCTCAGGAAGCTACGAGCAGTACTTC
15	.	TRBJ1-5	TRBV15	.	CATSISWGGNQPQHF	TGTGCCACCAGCATCAGTTGGGGAGGAAATCAGCCCCAGCATTTT
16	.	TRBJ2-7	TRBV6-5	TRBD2	CASSYRQSGAAYEQYF	TGTGCCAGCAGTTACCGGCAGAGCGGGGCCGCCTACGAGCAGTACTTC
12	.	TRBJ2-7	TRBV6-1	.	CASRTGLYEQYF	TGTGCCAGCAGGACAGGTTTGTACGAGCAGTACTTC
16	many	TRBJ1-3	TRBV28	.	CASSLWLLSSGNTIYF	TGTGCCAGCAGTTTATGGCTTCTAAGCTCTGGAAACACCATATATTTT
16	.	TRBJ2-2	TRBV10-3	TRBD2	CAISPTSGENTGELFF	TGTGCCATCAGCCCGACTAGCGGGGAGAACACCGGGGAGCTGTTTTTT
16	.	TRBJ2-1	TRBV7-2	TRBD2	CASSLRGLAGHNEQFF	TGTGCCAGCAGCCTTCGGGGATTAGCGGGCCACAATGAGCAGTTCTTC
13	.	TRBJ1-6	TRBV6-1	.	CASRTGYASPLHF	TGTGCCAGCAGAACAGGGTACGCTTCACCCCTCCACTTT